This T cell receptor (beta chain) was identified during a study of early T cells in non-severe SARS-CoV-2 infection (dated by TCRdb to the early 2020s). In terms of the full investigation: Because TCR sequencing was done on bulk RNA from unsorted whole blood, the alpha and beta chains could not be paired. Beyond this particular receptor, the publication reports: VDJdb matching was skewed toward anti-spike CD8 responses, so virus-specific expansions were likely underestimated and private and CD4 specificities were missed.

Library preparation employed 5' RACE. The sample was run on a NextSeq 500. The TCR library protocol attached unique molecular identifiers to individual cDNA molecules to correct for sequencing error and PCR bias. Both TCR alpha and beta chains were sequenced, and tight co-correlation was observed between alpha and beta sequence abundances in each sample. In the source study's methods: Decombinator V4 was used to annotate the V gene, J gene and CDR3 of the TCR sequences. TCRs were defined as expanded if a significant change between any two time points was detected under a Poisson model with p below 0.0001. Abundances of TCRs were expressed as counts per million after normalisation to the total number of TCRs sequenced in each sample. MAIT TCRs were defined by TRAV1-2 paired with TRAJ12, TRAJ20 or TRAJ33, and iNKT TCRs by TRAV10 paired with TRAJ18. VDJdb, accessed 1 November 2021, was searched for CMV, EBV and SARS-CoV-2 annotated TCRs, excluding TCRs annotated for multiple antigens. TCRdb itself trimmed the public reads at Q25 with fastp, ran MiXCR and retained productive beta chains. Rows merge per CDR3 protein into single entries with the most common DNA and genes. The V and J calls and clone size are TCRdb's, not the authors'. This sample has about 58,000 distinct CDR3 sequences in its table, and approximately 12% of those were observed once. Together, the top ten hold roughly 1.2% of the sample.

Set within a cohort of healthcare workers in London, UK, this nested case-control study involved weekly PCR testing of nasopharyngeal swabs along with blood sampling. Between 23 and 31 March 2020, the week of the UK lockdown, healthcare workers were enrolled and then followed up weekly for as long as 16 weeks. This clonotype was seen at least ten times. Its recognized antigen is unknown. Per-nucleotide qualities are absent, and no much larger clonotype sits a single base away. V lost 0 bases and J lost 8 bases; the stretch between them is 8 bases long. The CDR3 runs 13 residues from the cysteine to the phenylalanine. Of all the DNA, just the CDR3 is kept, 39 bases in frame from base 1. CDR1 and CDR2 (SGHVS, FQNEAQ) derive from the germline V gene.

The sequencing here drew on whole blood, taken at baseline. The receptor's source is an adult who was a healthcare worker with PCR-confirmed SARS-CoV-2 infection or an uninfected control (not recorded which). The donor label of this sample is uncertain. The sequence links TRBV7-8 to TRBJ2-1; the D segment cannot be called with confidence. The nucleotides read TGTGCCAGCAGCTTAGCGTACGGCTATGAGCAGTTCTTC. The encoded protein is CASSLAYGYEQFF.